This T cell receptor beta chain was found in a study of shared clonotypes between healthy human individuals. Overall study: CD4 naive and CD4 memory each took three plates per donor, while CD8 naive took two and CD8 memory one.

Assay execution took place at the deep level. Method: immunoSEQ multiplex PCR; TCRdb's copy keeps in-frame clones and lacks some. The sample contains 550,000 to 850,000 clones, approximately 74% of which appear only once. Study-level findings and limits: Several donors held about 5% of naive CD4 clonotypes in common.

Turning to this clone: Its target is unknown.

CD4+ cells yielded CD45RA+ naive and CD45RA-negative memory subsets. The sample comprised memory CD4+ T cells sorted from blood. Documented subset: CD45RA-negative fraction. This TCR came from a woman in her twenties or thirties in good health.

As DNA, the CDR3 is TGTGCCAGCTCACCACCGAGCGGAGGAGCTTACAATGAGCAGTTCTTC. It translates to CASSPPSGGAYNEQFF. The J gene is TRBJ2-1, the V gene TRBV18; D might be TRBD2 (5 bases). V shed 0 bases and J shed 4 bases, with 13 bases lying between them. The CDR3 has 16 amino acids. Germline loops: CDR1 KGHSH, CDR2 LQKENI.